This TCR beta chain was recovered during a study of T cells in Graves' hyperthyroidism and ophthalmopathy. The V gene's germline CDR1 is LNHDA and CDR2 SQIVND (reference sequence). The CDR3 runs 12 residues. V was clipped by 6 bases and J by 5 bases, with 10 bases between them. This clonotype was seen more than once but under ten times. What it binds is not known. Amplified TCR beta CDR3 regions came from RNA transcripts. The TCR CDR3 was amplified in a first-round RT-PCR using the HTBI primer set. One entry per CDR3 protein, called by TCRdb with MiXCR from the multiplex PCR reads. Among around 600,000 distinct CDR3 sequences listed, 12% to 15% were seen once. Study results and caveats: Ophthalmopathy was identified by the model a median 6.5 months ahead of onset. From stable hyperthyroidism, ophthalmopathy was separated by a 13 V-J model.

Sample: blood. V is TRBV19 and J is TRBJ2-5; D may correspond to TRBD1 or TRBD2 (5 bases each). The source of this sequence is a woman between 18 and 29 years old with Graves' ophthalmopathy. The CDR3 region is CASSHWGETQYF. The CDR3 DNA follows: TGTGCCAGTAGCCACTGGGGGGAGACCCAGTACTTC.